One and the same sample provided the 12 T cell receptor beta chains below, sequenced in a study of Ad26.COV2.S vaccination and SARS-CoV-2 variants. Treatment given: 19 received Ad26.COV2.S at low or high dose, single or two shots; about 5 received placebo; per-sample allocation not given. Sampling was performed 63 days after the first vaccine or placebo injection. Some clones are missing from TCRdb's copy, which holds only in-frame ones; the method was immunoSEQ multiplex PCR. The table records roughly 500,000 clones, 89% of them present only once. The sample in question was peripheral blood, obtained in a trial of Ad26.COV2.S vaccine versus placebo. Source of these receptors: a person between 18 and 60 years old who received the Ad26.COV2.S COVID-19 vaccine or a placebo.

The chain has TRBV5-4 and TRBJ1-5; possibly TRBD1 for D (6 bases). Between the trimmed V and J ends, which lost 4 bases and 5 bases, there was a span of 10 bases. The germline V gene has CDR1 SGHNT and CDR2 YYREEE (reference sequence). The CDR3 has 13 residues. CDR3 nucleotides: TGTGCCAGCAGCGAAGCAGGGGATCAGCCCCAGCATTTT. This gives the protein CASSEAGDQPQHF.

This clone was recorded once. The CDR3 region is CASSVRPAGADTQYF. The CDR3 DNA follows: TGTGCCAGCAGCGTACGGCCTGCGGGGGCAGATACGCAGTATTTT. The chain couples TRBV9 to TRBJ2-3, with TRBD2 matching 7 bases. CDR1 and CDR2 from the germline V gene are SGDLS and YYNGEE. V dropped 1 base and J dropped 4; count of bases not matched to a gene: 6. The CDR3 loop spans 15 amino acids.

In the case of this clone: Other DNA sequences in this sample translate to the same CDR3. CDR3 protein: CASSLRGLGETQYF. The CDR3 DNA sequence: TGTGCCAGCAGCTTAAGGGGTCTGGGAGAGACCCAGTACTTC. The chain has TRBV11-3 and TRBJ2-5, with TRBD1 as a possible D gene (5 bases). From germline, CDR1 is SGHNT and CDR2 YENEEA. The CDR3 has 14 amino acids. V lost 2 bases, J lost 4 bases, and 11 bases lay in between. Supplemented by reference TRBV11-3 and TRBJ2-5, the full variable domain reads EAGVVQSPRYKIIEKKQPVAFWCNPISGHNTLYWYLQNLGQGPELLIRYENEEAVDDSQLPKDRFSAERLKGVDSTLKIQPAELGDSAVYLCASSLRGLGETQYFGPGTRLLVL.

This clone was recorded only once. The V call is TRBV9, the J call TRBJ1-2; D unresolved. In germline, CDR1 is SGDLS, CDR2 YYNGEE. The V and J ends lost 3 bases and 0 bases respectively, with 3 bases between them. This CDR3 region has 12 residues. CDR3 protein: CASSATNYGYTF. CDR3 bases: TGTGCCAGCAGCGCCACTAACTATGGCTACACCTTC.

This sequence joins TRBV7-2 and TRBJ1-5; the D is unclear. V lost 5 bases to trimming and J lost 4 bases, with 15 bases between them. This CDR3 region has 15 residues. Germline CDR1 and CDR2: SGHTA and FQGNSA. The CDR3: CASSAVGRSNQPQHF. CDR3 bases: TGTGCCAGCAGCGCCGTCGGGCGGTCAAATCAGCCCCAGCATTTT.

The genes are TRBV19 and TRBJ1-1, with TRBD1 matching over 8 bases. This CDR3 is 14 amino acids long. With 8 bases clipped from V and 11 bases from J, the junction kept 16 bases outside the gene matches. The germline V gene has CDR1 LNHDA and CDR2 SQIVND (reference sequence). The CDR3 is CASSETGGESRAFF. CDR3 bases: TGTGCCAGTTCGGAAACAGGGGGGGAGAGTCGGGCTTTCTTT.

The DNA for the CDR3 is TGTGCCAGCACCGCACTAGCGGAGAGGGACAATGAGCAGTTCTTC. It yields the protein CASTALAERDNEQFF. V gene TRBV21-1 combines with J gene TRBJ2-1; no check of the table's D call, TRBD2, against the DNA was made. TRBV21-1 is a documented pseudogene. CDR3 size: 15 residues.

This clone was counted a single time. This chain links TRBV10-2 with TRBJ1-1; D may be TRBD1 (5 bases). Germline CDR1 is WSHSY and CDR2 is SAAADI. V lost 5 bases and J lost 6, with 16 bases in between. CDR3 length: 14 amino acids. The CDR3 is CASSLRGGEAEAFF. CDR3 in DNA: TGCGCCAGCAGTCTCCGAGGAGGGGAGGCTGAAGCTTTCTTT.

About this clone: One junction end does not reproduce the germline sequence, and a read error may be involved. V gene TRBV12-3 or TRBV12-4 combines with J gene TRBJ1-2; D is uncertain. CDR3 size: 13 residues. CDR3 sequence (DNA): TGTGCCAGCAGTTTAAACCGTGGACGCACAGCCGCCTTC. Its translation: CASSLNRGRTAAF.

The CDR3 nucleotides are TGTGCCAGCAGCAGGGACAGCAGGAACGAGCAGTACGTC. Protein: CASSRDSRNEQYV. The rearrangement joins TRBV7-9 to TRBJ2-7; the match to TRBD1 covers 7 bases. V dropped 5 bases and J dropped 5; count of bases not matched to a gene: 6. The CDR3 spans 13 residues. The germline CDR1 and CDR2 sequences are SEHNR and FQNEAQ (reference sequence).

V gene TRBV11-3 combines with J gene TRBJ2-1, with D tentatively TRBD1 (6 bases). The V end was cut by 8 bases, the J end by 5 bases, with 16 bases between. Germline V gene data show CDR1 as SGHNT and CDR2 as YENEEA. This CDR3 region has 14 residues. CDR3 nucleotide sequence: TGTGCCAGCCCCGGGACAAACCTAAACAATGAGCAGTTCTTC. It specifies CASPGTNLNNEQFF.

The V call is TRBV20-1, the J call TRBJ2-5, with D tentatively TRBD2 (6 bases). CDR3 length equals 11 residues. Germline V gene data show CDR1 as DFQATT and CDR2 as SNEGSKA (reference sequence). The germline V and J ends were trimmed by 6 bases and 5 bases, with 10 bases remaining between them. The CDR3 DNA reads TGCAGTGCGCGGAGGGGTGAGACCCAGTACTTC. As protein: CSARRGETQYF.